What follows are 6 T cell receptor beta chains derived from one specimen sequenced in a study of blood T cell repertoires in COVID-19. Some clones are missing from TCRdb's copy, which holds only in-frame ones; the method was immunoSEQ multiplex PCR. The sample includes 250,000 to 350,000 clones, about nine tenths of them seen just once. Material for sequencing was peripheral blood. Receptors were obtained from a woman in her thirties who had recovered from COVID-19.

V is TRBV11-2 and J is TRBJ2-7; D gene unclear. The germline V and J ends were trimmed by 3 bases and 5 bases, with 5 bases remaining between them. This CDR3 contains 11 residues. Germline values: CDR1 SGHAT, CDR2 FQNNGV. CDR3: CASSFINEQYF. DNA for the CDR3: TGTGCCAGCAGCTTTATAAACGAGCAGTACTTC.

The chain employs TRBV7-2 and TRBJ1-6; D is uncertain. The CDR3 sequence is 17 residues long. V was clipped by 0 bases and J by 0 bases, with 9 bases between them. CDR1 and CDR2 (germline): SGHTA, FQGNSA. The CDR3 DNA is TGTGCCAGCAGCTTAGCCCAGGTCGGCTCCTATAATTCACCCCTCCACTTT. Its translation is CASSLAQVGSYNSPLHF.

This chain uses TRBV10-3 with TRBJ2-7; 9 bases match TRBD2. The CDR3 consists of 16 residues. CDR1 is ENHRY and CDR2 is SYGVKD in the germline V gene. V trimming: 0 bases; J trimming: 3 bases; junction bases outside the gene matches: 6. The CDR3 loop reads CAISESDGGGGYEQYF. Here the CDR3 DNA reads TGTGCCATCAGTGAGTCAGATGGCGGGGGGGGCTACGAGCAGTACTTC.

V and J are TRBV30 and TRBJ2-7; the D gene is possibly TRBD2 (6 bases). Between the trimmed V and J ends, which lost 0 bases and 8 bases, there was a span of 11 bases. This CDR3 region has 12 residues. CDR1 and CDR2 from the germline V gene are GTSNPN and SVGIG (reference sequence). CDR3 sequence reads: CAWSVAGRKQYF. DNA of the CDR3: TGTGCCTGGAGTGTGGCAGGGAGGAAGCAGTACTTC. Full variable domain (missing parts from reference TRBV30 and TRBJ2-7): SQTIHQWPATLVQPVGSPLSLECTVEGTSNPNLYWYRQAAGRGLQLLFYSVGIGQISSEVPQNLSASRPQDRQFILSSKKLLLSDSGFYLCAWSVAGRKQYFGPGTRLTVT.

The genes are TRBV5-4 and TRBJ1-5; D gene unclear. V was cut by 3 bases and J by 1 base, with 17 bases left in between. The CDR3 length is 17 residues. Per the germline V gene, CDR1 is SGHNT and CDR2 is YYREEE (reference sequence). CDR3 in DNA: TGTGCCAGCAGCTCAGGAGGAGGGCTCGGGAGCAATCAGCCCCAGCATTTT. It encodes CASSSGGGLGSNQPQHF.

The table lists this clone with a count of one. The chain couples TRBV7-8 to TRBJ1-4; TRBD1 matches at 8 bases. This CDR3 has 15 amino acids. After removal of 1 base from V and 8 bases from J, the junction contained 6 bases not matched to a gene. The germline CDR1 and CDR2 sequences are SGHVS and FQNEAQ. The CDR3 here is CASSLVRTGQEKLFF. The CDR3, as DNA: TGTGCCAGCAGCTTAGTTCGGACAGGGCAGGAAAAACTGTTTTTT.